This T cell receptor (beta chain) comes out of a study of T cell responses to AZD1222 COVID-19 vaccine. V trimming: 4 bases; J trimming: 4 bases; junction bases outside the gene matches: 4. CDR3 length: 14 residues. CDR1 and CDR2 from the germline V gene are SGHAT and FQNNGV. TCRdb's table, derived via immunoSEQ multiplex PCR, lists solely in-frame clones and lacks some. The sample gives 130,000 or so clones, around 89% of which show up once; approximately 3% is in the top ten. Regarding the study as a whole: White British ancestry dominated among donors, who included more females, and clonal diversity was possibly underestimated. Targets within unmutated variant regions were reportedly found for nearly half of spike-specific TCRs. Spike-specific TCR breadth and depth rose after two AZD1222 doses. Spike as a whole was targeted by vaccine-associated CD4 TCRs, dominant at 160-218 and 743-854.

With regard to this clone: Its target is unknown.

This chain connects TRBV11-2 to TRBJ2-1; 7 nucleotides align to TRBD2. The specimen was peripheral blood, collected on day 0 of AZD1222 vaccination. This receptor was obtained from an adult in good health. The CDR3 DNA is TGTGCCAGCAGCTCACGGGGGGAGTACAATGAGCAGTTCTTC. Protein product: CASSSRGEYNEQFF.